Listed below are T cell receptor beta chains from one sample, sequenced in a study of tumor-infiltrating lymphocytes in primary liver carcinoma. TCRdb independently ran MiXCR on the multiplex PCR reads; one entry per CDR3 protein. The sample lists about 99,000 distinct CDR3 sequences, almost 70% seen once, with over 9.5% in the top ten. The sequencing sample was made of liver tumor tissue from sampling region 5. Source of these receptors: a woman aged 60-70 years with primary liver carcinoma and hepatitis B virus infection. The CDR3 runs from the conserved cysteine through the conserved F or W. Fields, in order: J gene, CDR3 length, D gene, clone size, V gene, CDR3 protein, CDR3 DNA. A D gene is named only where the DNA matches it firmly. Size values are once, few and many counts, or a class for expanded clones, and some rows have none.

TRBJ2-2	13	TRBD1	many	TRBV29-1	CSVGDRVAGELFF	TGCAGCGTTGGAGACAGGGTGGCCGGGGAGCTGTTTTTT
TRBJ2-7	17	NA	NA	TRBV7-4	CASTAFVREDVDNEQYF	TGTGCCAGCACCGCTTTTGTGAGAGAGGACGTCGACAACGAGCAGTACTTC
TRBJ2-1	15	TRBD1	many	TRBV10-1	CASSDPGQGWNEQFF	TGCGCCAGCAGTGACCCCGGACAGGGGTGGAATGAGCAGTTCTTC
TRBJ1-6	16	TRBD1	NA	TRBV28	CASSPPGQGNKSPLHF	TGTGCCAGCAGCCCCCCGGGACAGGGTAATAAATCACCCCTCCACTTT
TRBJ2-1	15	NA	NA	TRBV9	CASSVAGISYNEQFF	TGTGCCAGCAGCGTAGCTGGGATATCCTACAATGAGCAGTTCTTC
TRBJ2-6	17	NA	NA	TRBV6-1	CASSDRPTFSGTNVLTF	TGTGCCAGCAGTGATCGCCCAACATTCTCTGGGACCAACGTCCTGACTTTC
TRBJ2-2	15	NA	NA	TRBV11-2	CASSSPQGATGELFF	TGTGCTAGCAGCTCTCCGCAAGGAGCGACCGGGGAGCTTTTTTTT
TRBJ1-6	15	NA	many	TRBV7-8	CASSVRQGPSSPLHF	TGTGCCAGCAGCGTTAGGCAGGGTCCGAGTTCACCCCTCCACTTT
TRBJ1-5	13	NA	NA	TRBV28	CASSQALNQPQHF	TGTGCCAGTAGCCAGGCCCTCAATCAGCCCCAGCATTTT
TRBJ2-1	14	TRBD1	NA	TRBV20-1	CSARGQGRYNKQFF	TGCAGTGCTCGGGGACAGGGGAGATACAATAAGCAGTTCTTC
TRBJ2-1	16	NA	NA	TRBV20-1	CSARDLGGSSYNEQFF	TGCAGTGCTAGAGATTTGGGGGGCAGCTCCTACAATGAGCAGTTCTTC
TRBJ2-2	16	TRBD2	once	TRBV11-2	CASSSDGSGVFGELFF	TGTGCCAGCAGCTCTGACGGGAGCGGGGTATTCGGGGAGCTGTTTTTT
TRBJ2-7	16	TRBD2	NA	TRBV5-1	CASSSQLGGSSYEQYF	TGCGCCAGCAGCTCTCAGTTGGGCGGGAGCTCCTACGAACAGTACTTC
TRBJ2-1	15	TRBD2	NA	TRBV5-4	CASSPQAGGVDEQFF	TGTGCCAGCAGCCCGCAAGCGGGAGGGGTCGATGAACAGTTCTTC
TRBJ2-7	13	NA	NA	TRBV10-2	CASTDLLSYEQYF	TGCGCCAGCACAGATCTGTTATCCTACGAGCAGTACTTC
TRBJ1-6	15	NA	NA	TRBV28	CAGTPPAGLRSPLHF	TGTGCCGGCACCCCGCCCGCGGGGTTAAGGTCACCCCTCCACTTT
TRBJ2-4	17	NA	NA	TRBV11-2	CASSLEGRGQRGKVQYF	TGTGCCAGCAGCTTAGAGGGTAGGGGACAGCGGGGAAAGGTTCAGTACTTC